The source of this TCR beta chain is a study of metastatic and nonmetastatic thyroid tumors. Prior to thyroid surgery, none of the patients had received any treatment. There are many counts of this clone. The antigen is unknown. Study findings and constraints: According to reports, the diversity of TCR beta was significantly higher in malignant thyroid tumors than in benign nodules, and this held in both blood and tumor samples.

As handled by the study authors: Building a distant-metastasis classifier for papillary thyroid cancer drew on CDR3 differences across clinicopathological groups. TCRdb re-called clones from the PCR reads using MiXCR. These V and J calls originate from TCRdb's pipeline instead of the authors' own analysis. The sample shows over 35,000 clones, less than 15% of them seen only once. V lost 3 bases and J 2 bases, leaving 5 bases between the germline ends. The CDR3 spans 12 residues. The rearrangement joins TRBV12-3 or TRBV12-4 to TRBJ2-7; no clear D gene. The source of this sequence is a female donor with papillary thyroid cancer or a benign thyroid nodule (not recorded which). Some clones in this sample may be carry-over from other donors' samples. The sequenced sample was blood. CDR3 coding DNA: TGTGCCAGCAGTTTGACAACCTACGAGCAGTACTTC. This sequence encodes CASSLTTYEQYF.